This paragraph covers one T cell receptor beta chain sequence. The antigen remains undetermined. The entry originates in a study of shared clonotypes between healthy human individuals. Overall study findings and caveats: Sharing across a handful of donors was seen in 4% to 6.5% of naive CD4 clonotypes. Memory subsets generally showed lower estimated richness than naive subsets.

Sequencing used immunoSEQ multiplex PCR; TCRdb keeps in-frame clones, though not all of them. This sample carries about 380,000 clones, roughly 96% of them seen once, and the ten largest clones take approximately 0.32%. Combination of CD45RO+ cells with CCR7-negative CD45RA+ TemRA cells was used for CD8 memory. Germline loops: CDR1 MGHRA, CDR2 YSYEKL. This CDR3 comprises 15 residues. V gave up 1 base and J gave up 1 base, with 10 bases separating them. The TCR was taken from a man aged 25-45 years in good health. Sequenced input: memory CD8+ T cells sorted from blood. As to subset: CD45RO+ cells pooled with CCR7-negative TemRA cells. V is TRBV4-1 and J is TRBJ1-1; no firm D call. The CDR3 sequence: CASSQANRPNTEAFF. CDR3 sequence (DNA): TGCGCCAGCAGCCAAGCTAACAGACCGAACACTGAAGCTTTCTTT.